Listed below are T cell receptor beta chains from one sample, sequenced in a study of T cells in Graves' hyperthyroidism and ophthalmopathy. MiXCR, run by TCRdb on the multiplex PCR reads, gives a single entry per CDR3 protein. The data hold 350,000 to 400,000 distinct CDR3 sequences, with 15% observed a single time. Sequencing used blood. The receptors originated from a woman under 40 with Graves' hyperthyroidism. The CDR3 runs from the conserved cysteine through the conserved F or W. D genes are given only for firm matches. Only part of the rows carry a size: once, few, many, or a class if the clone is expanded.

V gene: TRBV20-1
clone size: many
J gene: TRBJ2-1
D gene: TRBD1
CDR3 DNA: TGCAGTGCCCCGGGACAGAACTACAATGAGCAGTTCTTC
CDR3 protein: CSAPGQNYNEQFF

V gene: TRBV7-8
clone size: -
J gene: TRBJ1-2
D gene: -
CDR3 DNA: TGTGCCAGCAGCGTGAGGGTTGCTAACTATGGCTACACCTTC
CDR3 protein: CASSVRVANYGYTF

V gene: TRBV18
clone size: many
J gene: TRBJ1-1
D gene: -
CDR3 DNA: TGTGCCAGCTCACCCCAGCGCGGAAACACTGAAGCTTTCTTT
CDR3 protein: CASSPQRGNTEAFF

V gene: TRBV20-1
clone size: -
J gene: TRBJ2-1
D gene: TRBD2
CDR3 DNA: TGCAGTGCTAGGAGGACTAGCGGGAGTAATGAGCAGTTCTTC
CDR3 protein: CSARRTSGSNEQFF

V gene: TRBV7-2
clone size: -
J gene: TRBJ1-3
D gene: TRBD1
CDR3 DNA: TGTGCCAGCAGCTCCGCTGTACAGGGGTCTTCTGGAAACACCATATATTTT
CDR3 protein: CASSSAVQGSSGNTIYF

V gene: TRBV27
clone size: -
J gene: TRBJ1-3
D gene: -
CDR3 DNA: TGTGCCAGCAGTTTATCTGGATATCTAAACACCATATATTTT
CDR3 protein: CASSLSGYLNTIYF

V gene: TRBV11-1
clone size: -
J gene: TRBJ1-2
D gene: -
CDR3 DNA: TGTGCCAGCAGCCAAGATAACAGTCCTGGCTACACCTTC
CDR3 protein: CASSQDNSPGYTF

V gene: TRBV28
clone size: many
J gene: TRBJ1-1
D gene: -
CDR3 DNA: TGTGCCAGCAGAAACCAGGGAATCGCGGTCACTGAAGCTTTCTTT
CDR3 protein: CASRNQGIAVTEAFF

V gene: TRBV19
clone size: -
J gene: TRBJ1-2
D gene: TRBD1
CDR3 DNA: TGTGCCAGTACGCCCACAGGGGGCCATGGGGCCTATGGCTACACCTTC
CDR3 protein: CASTPTGGHGAYGYTF

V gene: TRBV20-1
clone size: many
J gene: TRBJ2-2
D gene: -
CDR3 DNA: TGCAGTGCTAGAGTAGCGGCAGGCTACAACACCGGGGAGCTGTTTTTT
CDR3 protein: CSARVAAGYNTGELFF

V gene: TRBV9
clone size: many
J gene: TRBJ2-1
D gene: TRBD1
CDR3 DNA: TGTGCCAGCAGCTTAGGGTCAGGACAGGGGGTCAATGAGCAGTTCTTC
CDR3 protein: CASSLGSGQGVNEQFF

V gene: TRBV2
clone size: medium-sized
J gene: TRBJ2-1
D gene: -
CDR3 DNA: TGTGCCAGCAGCGGGGATTTAGAGCAGTTCTTC
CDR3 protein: CASSGDLEQFF